Presented here are 23 T cell receptor beta chains from one specimen sequenced in a study of blood T cell repertoires in COVID-19. Generated by immunoSEQ multiplex PCR, the TCRdb table keeps only in-frame clones and is missing some. The repertoire holds 27,000 or so clones, over 80% seen once, with 60% to 70% in the top ten. Sequenced input: peripheral blood. The receptor source for this set is a man between 65 and 85 years old with acute or convalescent COVID-19.

The chain employs TRBV6-5 and TRBJ2-2; D not certain. CDR1 and CDR2 from the germline V gene are MNHEY and SVGAGI. V was clipped by 5 bases and J by 3 bases, with 7 bases between them. This CDR3 region has 13 residues. CDR3 sequence: CASSPTDTGELFF. The CDR3 bases are TGTGCCAGCAGTCCCACAGACACCGGGGAGCTGTTTTTT.

The gene calls are TRBV7-9 and TRBJ1-6; D is perhaps TRBD1 (5 bases). The CDR3 covers 14 residues. Germline values: CDR1 SEHNR, CDR2 FQNEAQ (reference sequence). Trimming took 3 bases from V and 10 from J, leaving 13 bases between them. The CDR3, as DNA: TGTGCCAGCAGCTTCGGCAGGGAAGGATCACCCCTCCACTTT. It specifies CASSFGREGSPLHF.

The chain couples TRBV23-1 to TRBJ1-5, with D possibly TRBD1 on 5 matching bases. TRBV23-1 is an open reading frame whose function is uncertain. The CDR3 extends over 14 amino acids. Trimming removed 2 bases from V and 7 bases from J, with 12 bases in between. In nucleotides, the CDR3 is TGCGCCAGCAGTCAAGAGGGTGGGGGGCAGCCCCAGCATTTT. It is translated as CASSQEGGGQPQHF.

As DNA, the CDR3 is TGTGCCAGCAGCCCCGACAGGGGCAATGAGCAGTTCTTC. Protein: CASSPDRGNEQFF. The V gene is TRBV16, the J gene TRBJ2-1; 8 nucleotides agree with TRBD1. Germline CDR1 and CDR2: KGHSY and FQNENV. Trimming cost V 4 bases and J 6 bases; bases outside gene matches: 2. CDR3 length: 13 amino acids.

The CDR3 region is CASRLGQGNEKLFF. The CDR3 coding sequence is TGTGCCAGCAGGCTAGGACAGGGAAATGAAAAACTGTTTTTT. The V gene is TRBV6-5, the J gene TRBJ1-4; 8 bases align to TRBD1. Germline trimming cut 6 bases from V and 5 bases from J; bases unmatched to any gene: 5. This CDR3 region has 14 residues. Germline V gives CDR1 MNHEY, CDR2 SVGAGI.

This rearrangement joins TRBV10-3 to TRBJ1-1; D not resolved. CDR3 length: 14 residues. V gave up 3 bases and J gave up 1 base, with 9 bases separating them. Germline CDR1 ENHRY, CDR2 SYGVKD. In nucleotides, the CDR3 is TGTGCCATCAGTGAAAATCGGGAGAACACTGAAGCTTTCTTT. Its protein is CAISENRENTEAFF.

V is TRBV6-5 and J is TRBJ2-2; TRBD1 matches 12 bases. Germline values: CDR1 MNHEY, CDR2 SVGAGI. The CDR3 sequence is 15 residues long. V shed 6 bases and J 5 bases; nucleotides not matched to a gene: 4. The CDR3 region has the DNA TGTGCCAGCAGCTGGGACAGGGGGCCTACCGGGGAGCTGTTTTTT. Amino acids: CASSWDRGPTGELFF.

The genes are TRBV19 and TRBJ1-5; TRBD1 matches 9 bases. The V segment lost 5 bases and the J segment 0 bases; nucleotides outside the gene matches: 11. The CDR3 is made up of 18 amino acids. The germline CDR1 and CDR2 sequences are LNHDA and SQIVND (reference sequence). Here the CDR3 DNA reads TGTGCCAGTAGTCCCGGGACAGGGACCGTCTATAGCAATCAGCCCCAGCATTTT. Protein sequence: CASSPGTGTVYSNQPQHF.

This chain connects TRBV6-5 to TRBJ2-1; 7 positions agree with TRBD1. CDR3 length: 14 amino acids. From germline, CDR1 is MNHEY and CDR2 SVGAGI. After removal of 7 bases from V and 8 bases from J, the junction contained 11 bases not matched to a gene. The CDR3 loop is CASTKGAAFDEQFF. The CDR3 DNA reads TGTGCCAGCACGAAGGGGGCGGCCTTCGATGAGCAGTTCTTC.

This clone appeared a few times. This chain joins TRBV19 and TRBJ1-5; TRBD1 agrees at 7 bases. The V gene end was trimmed by 4 bases and the J gene end by 7 bases; junction bases not matched to a gene: 4. CDR3 size: 13 residues. The germline gives CDR1 LNHDA, CDR2 SQIVND (reference sequence). The CDR3 DNA is TGTGCCAGTAGTACCCAGGGGGACCAGCCCCAGCATTTT. It translates to CASSTQGDQPQHF.

The chain couples TRBV5-1 to TRBJ2-3, with 11 bases identical to TRBD2. Losses at the gene ends were 0 bases for V and 4 bases for J; bases not matched to a gene: 4. Germline V gene data show CDR1 as SGHRS and CDR2 as YFSETQ. CDR3 length: 16 amino acids. CDR3 sequence reads: CASSLASGGSADTQYF. For the CDR3, the DNA is TGCGCCAGCAGCTTGGCTAGCGGGGGGAGCGCAGATACGCAGTATTTT.

This chain uses TRBV28 with TRBJ2-7, with D possibly TRBD2 on 5 matching bases. Trimming left V 3 bases short and J 5 bases short, with 14 bases between. The V gene's germline CDR1 is MDHEN and CDR2 SYDVKM. This CDR3 region has 14 residues. The CDR3 DNA reads TGTGCCAGCAGTTTCGCTCTGAAGGGAGACGAGCAGTACTTC. Its protein is CASSFALKGDEQYF.

CDR3 in amino acids: CASSSPRGTREETQYF. CDR3 nucleotides: TGTGCCAGCAGTTCGCCTCGGGGGACTCGAGAAGAGACCCAGTACTTC. The V and J genes are TRBV27 and TRBJ2-5; D is possibly TRBD2 (6 bases). Trimming pared 4 bases from V and 3 bases from J, leaving 18 bases between. The CDR3 is 16 residues long. Germline values: CDR1 MNHEY, CDR2 SMNVEV (reference sequence).

The rearrangement links TRBV11-3 to TRBJ2-2; 9 nucleotides align to TRBD1. CDR3 length: 15 amino acids. Germline V lookup: CDR1 SGHNT, CDR2 YENEEA. The V and J ends lost 7 bases and 7 bases, in that order; junction bases with no gene match: 10. The DNA of the CDR3 is TGTGCCAGCACCGGATTGACAGGGGGTGTCGGGGAGCTGTTTTTT. It yields the protein CASTGLTGGVGELFF.

The rearrangement joins TRBV13 to TRBJ1-2, with 9 bases matching TRBD1. The CDR3 consists of 16 residues. The trim removed 5 bases at V and 6 bases at J, leaving 13 bases unmatched. CDR1 and CDR2 (germline): PRHDT, FYEKMQ (reference sequence). CDR3 in DNA: TGTGCCAGCAGCGCCGACGGGACAGGGACCTTGGATGGCTACACCTTC. Translating it yields CASSADGTGTLDGYTF. The complete variable domain, with remaining parts taken from reference TRBV13 and TRBJ1-2, reads AAGVIQSPRHLIKEKRETATLKCYPIPRHDTVYWYQQGPGQDPQFLISFYEKMQSDKGSIPDRFSAQQFSDYHSELNMSSLELGDSALYFCASSADGTGTLDGYTFGSGTRLTVV.

The chain uses TRBV6-1 and TRBJ1-2; D not certain. The CDR3 extends over 13 amino acids. Per germline, CDR1 MNHNS and CDR2 SASEGT. Between the trimmed V and J ends, which lost 0 bases and 4 bases, there was a span of 6 bases. The CDR3 loop reads CASSEAGSYGYTF. The CDR3 DNA reads as TGTGCCAGCAGTGAAGCGGGCAGCTATGGCTACACCTTC.

The chain employs TRBV7-2 and TRBJ2-1; the D is unclear. Looked up from germline, CDR1 is SGHTA and CDR2 is FQGNSA. The CDR3 has 13 residues. Trimming took off 2 bases at V and 4 bases at J, with 6 bases between the two ends. CDR3 sequence: CASSLNSYNEQFF. As DNA, the CDR3 is TGTGCCAGCAGCTTAAACTCATACAATGAGCAGTTCTTC. Filled out from reference TRBV7-2 and TRBJ2-1, the complete variable domain reads GAGVSQSPSNKVTEKGKDVELRCDPISGHTALYWYRQSLGQGLEFLIYFQGNSAPDKSGLPSDRFSAERTGGSVSTLTIQRTQQEDSAVYLCASSLNSYNEQFFGPGTRLTVL.

This clone was seen a handful of times. The rearrangement uses TRBV5-1 and TRBJ2-5, with D possibly matching TRBD1 (5 bases). CDR1 and CDR2 from the germline V gene are SGHRS and YFSETQ. The CDR3 consists of 17 residues. V lost 1 base to trimming and J lost 1 base, with 17 bases between them. DNA for the CDR3: TGCGCCAGCAGCTTGAGATTGGGGCCTCGCCTCCAAGAGACCCAGTACTTC. It specifies CASSLRLGPRLQETQYF.

The V gene is TRBV18, the J gene TRBJ2-1; 11 bases align to TRBD1. The CDR3 has 14 residues. Germline trimming cut 4 bases from V and 9 bases from J; bases unmatched to any gene: 5. CDR1 KGHSH and CDR2 LQKENI come from the germline V gene. CDR3 protein: CASSLGQGAGEQFF. Written as DNA, the CDR3 is TGTGCCAGCTCACTAGGACAGGGGGCTGGTGAGCAGTTCTTC.

V usage is TRBV10-3 and J usage is TRBJ2-7; possible D gene TRBD1, 6 bases. Trimming took 6 bases from V and 1 from J, leaving 16 bases between them. CDR3 length: 15 residues. The V gene's germline CDR1 is ENHRY and CDR2 SYGVKD. The CDR3 nucleotides are TGTGCCATCAGCTCCAGGGGCCTAGGATCCTACGAGCAGTACTTC. Protein sequence: CAISSRGLGSYEQYF.

The gene calls are TRBV19 and TRBJ1-2; D not certain. This CDR3 has 13 amino acids. Germline V gives CDR1 LNHDA, CDR2 SQIVND (reference sequence). The ends were cut back, 0 bases at V and 4 bases at J, with 6 bases in the middle. CDR3 bases: TGTGCCAGTAGTATAGAACGGAGCTATGGCTACACCTTC. This sequence encodes CASSIERSYGYTF.

The chain joins TRBV19 to TRBJ1-5; D is possibly TRBD1 (6 bases). The V gene's germline CDR1 is LNHDA and CDR2 SQIVND (reference sequence). V dropped 0 bases and J dropped 3 bases, with 15 bases sitting between them. The CDR3 loop spans 17 amino acids. The CDR3: CASSIDLDSSDNQPQHF. CDR3 DNA sequence: TGTGCCAGTAGTATAGACCTGGACAGCAGTGACAATCAGCCCCAGCATTTT.

Turning to this clone: At the DNA level, this CDR3 is encoded by other sequences in the same sample as well. Here the CDR3 DNA reads TGCGCCAGCAGCTTGCGGGGGGGCACTGAAGCTTTCTTT. Protein sequence: CASSLRGGTEAFF. V and J are TRBV5-1 and TRBJ1-1; D may be TRBD1 (5 bases). Germline CDR1 reads SGHRS; CDR2 reads YFSETQ. CDR3 length: 13 amino acids. Trimming cost V 1 base and J 4 bases, with 8 bases left between them.